This entry features one T cell receptor beta chain sequence. The data belong to a study of blood T cell repertoires in COVID-19. Study information: The study drew acute and convalescent COVID-19 samples from the United States, Italy and Spain. The cDNA or gDNA used as material had been derived from T cells, B-cell-depleted T cells, or PBMCs.

In the original processing: Amplification of reference gene primers provided the estimated nucleated cell counts. TCRdb keeps only in-frame clones here, not all; method: immunoSEQ multiplex PCR. Clone size and V and J calls were adopted from that table, with D and trimming inferred from the DNA. Altogether 90,000 to 100,000 clones are present, around 85% being singletons, with the ten largest covering over 35%. The sequenced sample consisted of peripheral blood. This sequence originates from a man older than 75 with acute or convalescent COVID-19.

CDR3 amino acids: CASSDTGTGGSYEQYF. CDR3 in DNA: TGTGCCAGCAGCGATACCGGGACAGGGGGGTCCTACGAGCAGTACTTC. The gene calls are TRBV21-1 and TRBJ2-7; the table's D call, TRBD1, has no DNA check behind it. TRBV21-1 is classified as a pseudogene. The CDR3 has 16 amino acids.